The clone carrying this T cell receptor beta chain was recorded many times. These data originate in a study of Graves' ophthalmopathy and Graves' hyperthyroidism. No ophthalmopathy within 18 months of follow-up signified stable hyperthyroidism. Other autoimmune diseases, uncontrolled infections, pregnancy or lactation ruled patients out of participation. The CDR3 extends over 12 amino acids. Trimming removed 7 bases at V and 2 bases at J, with 6 bases between. Germline CDR1 and CDR2: MNHEY and SVGEGT. Amplification of the TCR beta CDR3 regions used RNA transcripts (as template). RT-PCR with HTBI primers came first, then second-round multiplex PCR. TCRdb passed the multiplex PCR reads through MiXCR, listing each CDR3 protein once. The data show around 400,000 distinct CDR3 sequences, with under 25% seen just once and roughly 3% held by the top ten.

The chain uses TRBV6-2 or TRBV6-3 and TRBJ1-5, with no clear D. This TCR came from a woman aged 18-29 years with stable Graves' hyperthyroidism. Sequenced input: peripheral blood. The CDR3 DNA reads as TGTGCCAGCACCGACGGCAATCAGCCCCAGCATTTT. This encodes CASTDGNQPQHF.